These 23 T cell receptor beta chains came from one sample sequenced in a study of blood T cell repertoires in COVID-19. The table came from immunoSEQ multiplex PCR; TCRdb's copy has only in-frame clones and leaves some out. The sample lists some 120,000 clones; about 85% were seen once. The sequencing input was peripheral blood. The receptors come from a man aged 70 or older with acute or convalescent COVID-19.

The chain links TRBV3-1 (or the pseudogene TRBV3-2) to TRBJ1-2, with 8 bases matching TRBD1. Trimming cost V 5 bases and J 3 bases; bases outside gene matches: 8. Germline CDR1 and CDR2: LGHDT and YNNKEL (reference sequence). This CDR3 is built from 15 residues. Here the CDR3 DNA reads TGTGCCAGCAGCGCGTATGGACAGGGCGACTATGGCTACACCTTC. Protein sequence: CASSAYGQGDYGYTF.

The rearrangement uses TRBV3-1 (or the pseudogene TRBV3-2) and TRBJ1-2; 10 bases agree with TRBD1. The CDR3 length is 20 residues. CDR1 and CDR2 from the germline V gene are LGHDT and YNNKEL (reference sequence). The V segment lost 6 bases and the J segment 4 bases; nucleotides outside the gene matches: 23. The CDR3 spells CASSLLDRGSMGEGPYGYTF. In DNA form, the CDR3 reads TGTGCCAGCAGTCTCTTGGACAGGGGGTCGATGGGAGAGGGACCCTATGGCTACACCTTC.

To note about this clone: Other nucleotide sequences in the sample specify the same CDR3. CDR3 residues: CASSQGRGGEQYF. DNA of the CDR3: TGTGCCAGCAGCCAAGGTAGGGGGGGCGAGCAGTACTTC. V usage is TRBV3-1 (or the pseudogene TRBV3-2) and J usage is TRBJ2-7, with D perhaps matching TRBD2 (7 bases). The CDR3 runs 13 residues. The V and J ends lost 1 base and 6 bases respectively, with 10 bases between them. Germline V gene data show CDR1 as LGHDT and CDR2 as YNNKEL (reference sequence).

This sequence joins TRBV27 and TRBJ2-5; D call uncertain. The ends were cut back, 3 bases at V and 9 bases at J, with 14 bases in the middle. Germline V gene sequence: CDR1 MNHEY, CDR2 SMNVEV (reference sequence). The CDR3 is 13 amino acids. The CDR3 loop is CASSFAPEVAQYF. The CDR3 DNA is TGTGCCAGCAGTTTCGCCCCCGAGGTAGCCCAGTACTTC.

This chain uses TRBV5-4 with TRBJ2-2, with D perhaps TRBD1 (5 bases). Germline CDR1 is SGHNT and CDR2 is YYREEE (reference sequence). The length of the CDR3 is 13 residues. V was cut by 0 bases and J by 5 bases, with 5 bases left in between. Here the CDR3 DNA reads TGTGCCAGCAGCTTGGGACAGACCGGGGAGCTGTTTTTT. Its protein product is CASSLGQTGELFF. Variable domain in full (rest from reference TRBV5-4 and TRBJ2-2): ETGVTQSPTHLIKTRGQQVTLRCSSQSGHNTVSWYQQALGQGPQFIFQYYREEENGRGNFPPRFSGLQFPNYSSELNVNALELDDSALYLCASSLGQTGELFFGEGSRLTVL.

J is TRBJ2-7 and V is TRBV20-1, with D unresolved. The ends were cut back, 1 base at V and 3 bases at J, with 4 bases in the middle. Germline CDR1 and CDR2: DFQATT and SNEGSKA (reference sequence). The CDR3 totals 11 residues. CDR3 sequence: CSARAVYEQYF. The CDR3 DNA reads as TGCAGTGCTAGAGCTGTCTACGAGCAGTACTTC.

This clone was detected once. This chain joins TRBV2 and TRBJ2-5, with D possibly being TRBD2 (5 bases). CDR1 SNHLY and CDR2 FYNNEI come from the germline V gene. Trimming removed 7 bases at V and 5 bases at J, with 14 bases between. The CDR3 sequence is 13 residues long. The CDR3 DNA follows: TGTGCCAGCACCCTAAGGGAGTTGGAGACCCAGTACTTC. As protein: CASTLRELETQYF.

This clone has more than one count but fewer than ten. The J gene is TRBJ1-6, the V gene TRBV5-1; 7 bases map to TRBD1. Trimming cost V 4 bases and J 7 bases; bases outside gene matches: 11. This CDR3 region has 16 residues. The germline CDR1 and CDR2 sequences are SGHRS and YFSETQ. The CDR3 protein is CASSGTRGENNSPLHF. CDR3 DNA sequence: TGCGCCAGCAGCGGAACCAGGGGGGAGAACAATTCACCCCTCCACTTT.

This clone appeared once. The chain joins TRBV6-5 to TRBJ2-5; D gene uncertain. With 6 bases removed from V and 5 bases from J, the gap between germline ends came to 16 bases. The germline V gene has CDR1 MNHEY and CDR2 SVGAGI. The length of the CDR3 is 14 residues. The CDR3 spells CASSIYDIRETQYF. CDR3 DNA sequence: TGTGCCAGCAGCATATATGACATCCGGGAGACCCAGTACTTC.

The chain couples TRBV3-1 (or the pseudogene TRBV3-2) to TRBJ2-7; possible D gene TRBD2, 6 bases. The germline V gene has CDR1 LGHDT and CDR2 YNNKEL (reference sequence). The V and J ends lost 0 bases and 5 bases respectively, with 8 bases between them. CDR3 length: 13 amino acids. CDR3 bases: TGTGCCAGCAGCCAAGAGGGAGGCAACGAGCAGTACTTC. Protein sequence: CASSQEGGNEQYF.

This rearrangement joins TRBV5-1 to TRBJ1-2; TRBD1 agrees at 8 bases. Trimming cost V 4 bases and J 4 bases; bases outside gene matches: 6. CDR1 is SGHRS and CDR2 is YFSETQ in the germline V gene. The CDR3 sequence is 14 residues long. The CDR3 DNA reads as TGCGCCAGCAGCACGGGACAGGACGTCTATGGCTACACCTTC. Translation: CASSTGQDVYGYTF.

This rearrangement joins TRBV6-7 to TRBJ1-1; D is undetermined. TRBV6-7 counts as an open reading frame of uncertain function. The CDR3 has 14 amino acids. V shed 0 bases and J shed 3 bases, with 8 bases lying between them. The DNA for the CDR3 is TGTGCCAGCAGTTACTCGGAGAGGGACACTGAAGCTTTCTTT. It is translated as CASSYSERDTEAFF.

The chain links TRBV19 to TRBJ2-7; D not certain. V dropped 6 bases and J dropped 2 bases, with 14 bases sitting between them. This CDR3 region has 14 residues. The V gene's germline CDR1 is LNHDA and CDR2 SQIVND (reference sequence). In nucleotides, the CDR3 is TGTGCCAGTAGGGAGAGAAAGCCACCCTACGAGCAGTACTTC. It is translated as CASRERKPPYEQYF.

The CDR3 DNA reads as TGTGCCAGCAGCCGCAGGGGTGTTGAAGCTTTCTTT. Protein product: CASSRRGVEAFF. The chain has TRBV12-3 or TRBV12-4 and TRBJ1-1, with D possibly matching TRBD1 (6 bases). The CDR3 loop spans 12 amino acids. V was shortened by 6 bases and J by 7 bases, with 12 bases between the two germline ends.

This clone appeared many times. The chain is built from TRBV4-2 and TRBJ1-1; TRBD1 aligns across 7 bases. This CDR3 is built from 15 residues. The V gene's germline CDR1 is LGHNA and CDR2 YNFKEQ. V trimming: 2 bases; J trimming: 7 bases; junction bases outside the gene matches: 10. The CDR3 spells CASSQQEGAYGEAFF. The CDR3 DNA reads TGTGCCAGCAGCCAACAGGAGGGGGCGTACGGTGAAGCTTTCTTT.

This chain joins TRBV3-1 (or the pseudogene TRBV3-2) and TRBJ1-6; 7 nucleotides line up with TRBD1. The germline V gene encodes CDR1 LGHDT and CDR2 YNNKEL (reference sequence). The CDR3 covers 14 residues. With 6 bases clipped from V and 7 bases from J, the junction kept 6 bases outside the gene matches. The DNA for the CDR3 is TGTGCCAGCAGTTCCGGGACAGAGAATTCACCCCTCCACTTT. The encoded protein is CASSSGTENSPLHF.

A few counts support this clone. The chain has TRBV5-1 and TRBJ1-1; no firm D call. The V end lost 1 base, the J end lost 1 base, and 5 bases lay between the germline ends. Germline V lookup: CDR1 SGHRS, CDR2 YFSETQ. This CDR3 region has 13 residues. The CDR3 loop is CASSLTRNTEAFF. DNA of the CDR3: TGCGCCAGCAGCTTGACGAGGAACACTGAAGCTTTCTTT.

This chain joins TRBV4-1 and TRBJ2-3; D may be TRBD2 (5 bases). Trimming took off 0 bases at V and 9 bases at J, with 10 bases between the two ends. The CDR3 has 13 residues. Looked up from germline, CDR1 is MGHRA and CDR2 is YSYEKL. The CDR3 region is CASSQDRTGTQYF. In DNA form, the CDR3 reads TGCGCCAGCAGCCAAGATCGGACTGGAACGCAGTATTTT.

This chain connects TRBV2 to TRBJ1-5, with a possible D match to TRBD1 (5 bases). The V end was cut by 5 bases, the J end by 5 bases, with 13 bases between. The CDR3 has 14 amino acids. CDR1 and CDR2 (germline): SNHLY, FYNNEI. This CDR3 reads CASSSDSDHQPQHF. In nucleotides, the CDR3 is TGTGCCAGCAGTTCAGACAGTGACCATCAGCCCCAGCATTTT. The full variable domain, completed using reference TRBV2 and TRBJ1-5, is EPEVTQTPSHQVTQMGQEVILRCVPISNHLYFYWYRQILGQKVEFLVSFYNNEISEKSEIFDDQFSVERPDGSNFTLKIRSTKLEDSAMYFCASSSDSDHQPQHFGDGTRLSIL.

CDR3 sequence reads: CASSRNRGQLSSGGANVLTF. The CDR3 region has the DNA TGTGCCAGCAGTCGCAACCGGGGACAGCTTTCTTCGGGAGGGGCCAACGTCCTGACTTTC. The rearrangement links TRBV6-6 to TRBJ2-6; 7 nucleotides align to TRBD1. The V segment lost 5 bases and the J segment 4 bases; nucleotides outside the gene matches: 20. The germline V gene encodes CDR1 MNHNY and CDR2 SVGAGI (reference sequence). The CDR3 is made up of 20 amino acids.

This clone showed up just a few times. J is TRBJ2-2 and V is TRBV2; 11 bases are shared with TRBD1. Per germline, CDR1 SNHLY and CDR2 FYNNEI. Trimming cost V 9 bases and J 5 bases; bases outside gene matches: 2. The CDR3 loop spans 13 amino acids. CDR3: CARGTGGTGELFF. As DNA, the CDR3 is TGTGCCAGGGGGACAGGGGGAACCGGGGAGCTGTTTTTT.

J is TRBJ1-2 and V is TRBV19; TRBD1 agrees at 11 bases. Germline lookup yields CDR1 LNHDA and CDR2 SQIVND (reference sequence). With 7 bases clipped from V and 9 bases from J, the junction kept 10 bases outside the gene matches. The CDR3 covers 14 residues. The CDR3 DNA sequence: TGTGCCAGTACGACAGACCGGGACAGGGGGAGCTACACCTTC. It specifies CASTTDRDRGSYTF.

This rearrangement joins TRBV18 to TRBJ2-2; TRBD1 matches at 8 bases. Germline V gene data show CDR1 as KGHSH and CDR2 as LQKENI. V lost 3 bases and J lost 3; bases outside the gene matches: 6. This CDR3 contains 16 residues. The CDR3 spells CASSPSRQGHTGELFF. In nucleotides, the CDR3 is TGTGCCAGCTCACCGAGCCGACAGGGGCACACCGGGGAGCTGTTTTTT.